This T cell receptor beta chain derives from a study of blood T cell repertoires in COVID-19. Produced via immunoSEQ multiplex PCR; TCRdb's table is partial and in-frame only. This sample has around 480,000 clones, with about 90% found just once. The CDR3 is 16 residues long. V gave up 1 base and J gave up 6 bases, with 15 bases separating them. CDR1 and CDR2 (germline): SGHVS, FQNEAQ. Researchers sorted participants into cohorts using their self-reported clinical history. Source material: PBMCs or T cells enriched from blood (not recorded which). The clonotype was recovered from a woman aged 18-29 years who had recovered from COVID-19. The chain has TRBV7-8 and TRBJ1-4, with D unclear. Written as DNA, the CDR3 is TGTGCCAGCAGCTTAGGGGTACTACCGAGGGATGAAAAACTGTTTTTT. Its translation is CASSLGVLPRDEKLFF.